These 22 T cell receptor beta chains share one sample of origin, sequenced in a study of patients and donors after allogeneic stem cell transplantation. TCRdb used MiXCR to reprocess the RT-PCR reads, holding one entry per CDR3 protein. The table includes 150,000 to 250,000 distinct CDR3 sequences, 40% to 45% detected once. The sample taken for sequencing was blood, either unsorted or a sorted T cell fraction (not recorded which). These receptors were obtained from a human donor who was either an allogeneic HSCT recipient or a stem cell or donor lymphocyte infusion donor (not recorded which). It is not recorded whose cells these are; they may come from a transplant donor.

This clonotype appeared a single time. The chain combines TRBV2 with TRBJ1-1; D perhaps matches TRBD1 (5 bases). V was pared by 0 bases and J by 6 bases, with 14 bases between. Germline V gene sequence: CDR1 SNHLY, CDR2 FYNNEI. CDR3 length equals 15 residues. The CDR3 nucleotides are TGTGCCAGCAGTGAAGCGCGGGGCTTGGAGGCTGAAGCTTTCTTT. This translates into CASSEARGLEAEAFF.

V is TRBV5-6 and J is TRBJ2-1; 11 bases match TRBD2. Germline assignment: CDR1 SGHDT and CDR2 YYEEEE. J was trimmed by 4 bases and V by 4 bases; bases with no gene match: 4. The CDR3 extends over 15 amino acids. The CDR3 here is CASSEASGGYNEQFF. In nucleotides, the CDR3 is TGTGCCAGCAGCGAGGCTAGCGGGGGGTACAATGAGCAGTTCTTC. Complete variable domain (other parts from reference TRBV5-6 and TRBJ2-1): DAGVTQSPTHLIKTRGQQVTLRCSPKSGHDTVSWYQQALGQGPQFIFQYYEEEERQRGNFPDRFSGHQFPNYSSELNVNALLLGDSALYLCASSEASGGYNEQFFGPGTRLTVL.

This clonotype was recorded once. CDR3 residues: CASSPPTGPSYEQYF. CDR3 sequence (DNA): TGCGCCAGCAGCCCTCCTACGGGGCCCTCCTACGAGCAGTACTTC. The rearrangement uses TRBV5-1 and TRBJ2-7; TRBD1 or TRBD2 may be the D gene (5 bases each). V lost 4 bases, J lost 0 bases, and 14 bases lay in between. The CDR3 is 15 amino acids. Germline assignment: CDR1 SGHRS and CDR2 YFSETQ.

There are a few counts of this clonotype. The chain couples TRBV29-1 to TRBJ1-6; the D gene is possibly TRBD1 (6 bases). Trimming removed 7 bases from V and 9 bases from J, with 16 bases in between. Germline V gene data show CDR1 as SQVTM and CDR2 as ANQGSEA. The CDR3 consists of 13 residues. In DNA form, the CDR3 reads TGCAGCGCTACGACAGGTTCGGGTTCACCCCTCCACTTT. As protein: CSATTGSGSPLHF.

This clonotype occurred a few times. In DNA, the CDR3 is TGCGCCAGCGTCCGGGCTAGGCACACAGATACGCAGTATTTT. The encoded protein is CASVRARHTDTQYF. The chain is built from TRBV5-1 and TRBJ2-3; D not certain. Trimming cost V 7 bases and J 2 bases, with 14 bases left between them. CDR3 length equals 14 residues. Germline V gives CDR1 SGHRS, CDR2 YFSETQ.

This clonotype was seen only a few times. This sequence joins TRBV7-9 and TRBJ2-1; no clear D. The V end was cut by 0 bases, the J end by 1 base, with 10 bases between. The CDR3 runs 16 residues. The germline V gene encodes CDR1 SEHNR and CDR2 FQNEAQ (reference sequence). This chain's CDR3 is CASSLALSVSYNEQFF. Here the CDR3 DNA reads TGTGCCAGCAGCTTAGCGCTAAGTGTTTCCTACAATGAGCAGTTCTTC.

Only a few counts were recorded for this clonotype. CDR3 bases: TGTGCCAGCAGCTTAGCCAACTACGAGCAGTACTTC. Its protein is CASSLANYEQYF. The chain uses TRBV7-9 and TRBJ2-7; D unresolved. Germline values: CDR1 SEHNR, CDR2 FQNEAQ (reference sequence). The V and J ends lost 0 bases and 3 bases respectively, with 3 bases between them. There are 12 residues in the CDR3.

The rearrangement joins TRBV9 to TRBJ1-1; weak D call: TRBD1 (6 bases). Trimming removed 0 bases from V and 6 bases from J, with 12 bases in between. Germline V gene sequence: CDR1 SGDLS, CDR2 YYNGEE. This CDR3 contains 14 residues. CDR3 DNA: TGTGCCAGCAGCGTAGTGGGCAGGGGCGCTGAAGCTTTCTTT. It yields the protein CASSVVGRGAEAFF.

CDR3 coding DNA: TGTGCCATCAGTGAGTCGACGGTGGAAGGCTACACCTTC. The encoded protein is CAISESTVEGYTF. The chain uses TRBV10-3 and TRBJ1-2; D ambiguous. V lost 0 bases, J lost 8 bases, and 10 bases lay in between. Per the germline V gene, CDR1 is ENHRY and CDR2 is SYGVKD. This CDR3 region has 13 residues.

The chain employs TRBV6-5 and TRBJ1-1; 7 bases agree with TRBD1. Losses at the gene ends were 6 bases for V and 5 bases for J; bases not matched to a gene: 3. The CDR3 sequence is 12 residues long. CDR1 MNHEY and CDR2 SVGAGI come from the germline V gene. The CDR3 region has the DNA TGTGCCAGCAGGAACAGGGGTACTGAAGCTTTCTTT. Translation: CASRNRGTEAFF.

CDR3 loop: CSVRGHETVYTDTQYF. The CDR3 DNA reads as TGCAGCGTTAGGGGCCATGAGACAGTCTACACAGATACGCAGTATTTT. V is TRBV29-1 and J is TRBJ2-3; D is possibly TRBD1 (5 bases). CDR1 and CDR2 from the germline V gene are SQVTM and ANQGSEA. This CDR3 has 16 residues. V lost 5 bases, J lost 2 bases, and 20 bases lay in between.

This chain connects TRBV12-3 or TRBV12-4 to TRBJ1-1; no clear D gene. V lost 6 bases to trimming and J lost 2 bases, with 22 bases between them. The CDR3 covers 17 residues. Written as DNA, the CDR3 is TGTGCCAGCAGCCCACCTCTACTCGGGCGGGAAAACACTGAAGCTTTCTTT. It specifies CASSPPLLGRENTEAFF.

The sample holds a few counts of this clonotype. CDR3 sequence (DNA): TGTGCCACCGGGACAGGTACCTACGAGCAGTACTTC. Encoded protein: CATGTGTYEQYF. V and J are TRBV24-1 and TRBJ2-7; 8 positions agree with TRBD1. This CDR3 has 12 amino acids. The junction had 2 bases not matched to a gene; V was cut back by 9 bases and J by 2 bases. CDR1 KGHDR and CDR2 SFDVKD come from the germline V gene.

This clonotype has more than one count but fewer than ten. This chain connects TRBV27 to TRBJ1-1; D may be TRBD1 (5 bases). The CDR3 has 13 residues. Germline V CDR1 and CDR2: MNHEY, SMNVEV (reference sequence). Trimming pared 3 bases from V and 11 bases from J, leaving 16 bases between. The CDR3 is CASSFSTAAQAFF. CDR3 bases: TGTGCCAGCAGTTTTTCGACAGCCGCGCAGGCTTTCTTT.

This sequence joins TRBV4-3 and TRBJ1-1, with 7 positions matching TRBD1. The CDR3 runs to 13 residues. Looked up from germline, CDR1 is LGHNA and CDR2 is YSLEER. Unmatched junction bases numbered 3, after V lost 4 bases and J lost 4 bases. CDR3 DNA sequence: TGCGCCAGCAGCCCGACAGGGATCACTGAAGCTTTCTTT. It translates to CASSPTGITEAFF.

V is TRBV6-5 and J is TRBJ1-2; D ambiguous. This CDR3 region has 15 residues. Deletions cut 6 bases from V and 4 bases from J, with 18 bases between. In germline, CDR1 is MNHEY, CDR2 SVGAGI. CDR3 coding DNA: TGTGCCAGCAGGCAAATGCCGGGCAGCCTCTATGGCTACACCTTC. Its protein product is CASRQMPGSLYGYTF.

This chain connects TRBV7-2 to TRBJ1-2; no firm D call. V lost 3 bases, J lost 8 bases, and 19 bases lay in between. CDR1 and CDR2 (germline): SGHTA, FQGNSA. The CDR3 has 15 amino acids. CDR3 sequence reads: CASSFRTGTLGGYTF. The CDR3 DNA reads TGTGCCAGCAGCTTCCGGACGGGAACTTTGGGAGGCTACACCTTC.

V usage is TRBV7-3 and J usage is TRBJ1-1, with D possibly being TRBD1 (6 bases). This CDR3 contains 14 residues. V shed 5 bases and J shed 1 base, with 11 bases lying between them. Germline V gene data show CDR1 as SGHTA and CDR2 as FQGTGA. CDR3 in amino acids: CASSPKTGNTEAFF. DNA for the CDR3: TGTGCCAGCAGCCCTAAGACAGGGAACACTGAAGCTTTCTTT.

The chain employs TRBV29-1 and TRBJ2-1; 12 bases fit TRBD2. This CDR3 has 15 amino acids. V trimming: 4 bases; J trimming: 9 bases; junction bases outside the gene matches: 10. Looked up from germline, CDR1 is SQVTM and CDR2 is ANQGSEA. CDR3 DNA: TGCAGCGTTGTCTGGACTAGCGGGAAAGTAGGTGAGCAGTTCTTC. This sequence encodes CSVVWTSGKVGEQFF.

This chain joins TRBV27 and TRBJ1-3; the D is unclear. V was clipped by 11 bases and J by 0 bases, with 8 bases between them. This CDR3 has 12 amino acids. CDR1 and CDR2 (germline): MNHEY, SMNVEV (reference sequence). CDR3 amino acids: CAAHGSGNTIYF. Written as DNA, the CDR3 is TGTGCCGCCCACGGCTCTGGAAACACCATATATTTT.

This clonotype appeared a few times. The chain joins TRBV29-1 to TRBJ1-5; no clear D. The CDR3 consists of 13 residues. Germline loops: CDR1 SQVTM, CDR2 ANQGSEA. Trimming pared 8 bases from V and 2 bases from J, leaving 13 bases between. CDR3 region: CSPAVRRNQPQHF. The CDR3 DNA sequence: TGCAGCCCTGCGGTCAGACGCAATCAGCCCCAGCATTTT.

The chain links TRBV4-3 to TRBJ1-1; 7 nucleotides agree with TRBD1. The CDR3 sequence is 16 residues long. Germline lookup yields CDR1 LGHNA and CDR2 YSLEER. With V trimmed by 5 bases and J by 1 base, 10 bases remained unmatched. CDR3 sequence (DNA): TGCGCCAGCAGCATCACTGGGACAGTTAAGAACACTGAAGCTTTCTTT. Its translation is CASSITGTVKNTEAFF.